Each of the 18 T cell receptor beta chains below was sequenced from the same sample in a study of shared clonotypes between healthy human individuals. The table came from immunoSEQ multiplex PCR; TCRdb's copy has only in-frame clones and leaves some out. This sample has more than 2,000,000 clones, with approximately 90% found just once. The sequencing input was naive CD4+ T cells sorted from blood. As to subset: CD45RA+ positively selected. All receptors derive from a man between 18 and 29 years old in good health.

The chain has TRBV30 and TRBJ2-7; D not resolved. The CDR3 extends over 14 amino acids. In germline, CDR1 is GTSNPN, CDR2 SVGIG (reference sequence). Trimming shortened V by 2 bases and J by 2 bases, and 13 bases separated the two germline ends. The CDR3, as DNA: TGTGCCTGGAGTCTAGATCAGCTCCCCTACGAGCAGTACTTC. This encodes CAWSLDQLPYEQYF.

The chain joins TRBV18 to TRBJ1-5; perhaps TRBD1 as D (5 bases). Germline-derived CDR1 and CDR2 are KGHSH and LQKENI. CDR3 size: 14 residues. Deletions cut 1 base from V and 6 bases from J, with 10 bases between. CDR3 protein: CASSPLDSFQPQHF. DNA for the CDR3: TGTGCCAGCTCACCACTCGACAGTTTTCAGCCCCAGCATTTT.

The V gene is TRBV28, the J gene TRBJ1-3; D is uncertain. Trimming stripped 5 bases from V and 0 bases from J, with 8 bases between. The CDR3 spans 14 residues. Germline V gives CDR1 MDHEN, CDR2 SYDVKM. The CDR3 sequence: CASSPVLSGNTIYF. Written as DNA, the CDR3 is TGTGCCAGCAGTCCGGTCCTCTCTGGAAACACCATATATTTT.

The chain links TRBV7-2 to TRBJ2-7, with 8 bases fitting TRBD1. Germline V gene sequence: CDR1 SGHTA, CDR2 FQGNSA. The CDR3 runs to 13 residues. V trimming: 10 bases; J trimming: 4 bases; junction bases outside the gene matches: 9. The DNA of the CDR3 is TGTGCCACAAAGGGGACAGGAGCGTACGAGCAGTACTTC. This gives the protein CATKGTGAYEQYF.

This clone was found a few times. The V and J genes are TRBV11-2 and TRBJ1-5, with a tentative D call TRBD1 (6 bases). CDR3 length: 13 residues. Trimming stripped 0 bases from V and 9 bases from J, with 9 bases between. Germline-derived CDR1 and CDR2 are SGHAT and FQNNGV. The CDR3 bases are TGTGCCAGCAGCTTAGAAGGGACATGGCCCCAGCATTTT. Amino acid sequence: CASSLEGTWPQHF.

This chain uses TRBV18 with TRBJ1-1; D gene ambiguous. This CDR3 spans 14 amino acids. Germline assignment: CDR1 KGHSH and CDR2 LQKENI. V was pared by 6 bases and J by 1 base, with 12 bases between. The CDR3, as DNA: TGTGCCAGCTCCTACAGCGAAAGGAACACTGAAGCTTTCTTT. It translates to CASSYSERNTEAFF.

The chain combines TRBV19 with TRBJ2-3; D might be TRBD1 or TRBD2, each matching 5 bases. The V gene lost 9 bases and the J gene lost 5 bases, with 27 bases spanning the gap. Per germline, CDR1 LNHDA and CDR2 SQIVND (reference sequence). CDR3 length: 17 residues. The CDR3 coding sequence is TGTGCCAGAACCTGGGAGAGGGGAAATCTAGTGCGAGATACGCAGTATTTT. Amino acid sequence: CARTWERGNLVRDTQYF.

About this clone itself: The same CDR3 arises from other DNA sequences in this sample as well. The chain uses TRBV5-6 and TRBJ2-7, with no clear D. Between the trimmed V and J ends, which lost 0 bases and 7 bases, there was a span of 11 bases. CDR1 and CDR2 (germline): SGHDT, YYEEEE. The CDR3 consists of 13 residues. The CDR3 DNA reads TGTGCCAGCAGCTTGGTGGGGTCCGGTGAGCAGTACTTC. This gives the protein CASSLVGSGEQYF.

The rearrangement joins TRBV6-5 to TRBJ1-4; tentatively, D is TRBD1 (6 bases). Germline V gene data show CDR1 as MNHEY and CDR2 as SVGAGI. This CDR3 region has 15 residues. The V end lost 4 bases, the J end lost 2 bases, and 11 bases lay between the germline ends. The CDR3 DNA reads as TGTGCCAGCAGTTTTGGGGGCAGCACTAATGAAAAACTGTTTTTT. This encodes CASSFGGSTNEKLFF.

The V and J genes are TRBV5-1 and TRBJ2-3, with a possible D match to TRBD2 (6 bases). The CDR3 consists of 14 residues. Trimming removed 4 bases from V and 4 bases from J, with 13 bases in between. CDR1 is SGHRS, CDR2 YFSETQ, per germline. CDR3 DNA: TGCGCCAGCAGCATTCCTCGGGGGTCAGATACGCAGTATTTT. It is translated as CASSIPRGSDTQYF. Full variable domain (rest looked up from reference TRBV5-1 and TRBJ2-3): KAGVTQTPRYLIKTRGQQVTLSCSPISGHRSVSWYQQTPGQGLQFLFEYFSETQRNKGNFPGRFSGRQFSNSRSEMNVSTLELGDSALYLCASSIPRGSDTQYFGPGTRLTVL.

This chain links TRBV15 with TRBJ2-5; a possible D gene is TRBD2 (5 bases). The V gene lost 1 base and the J gene lost 2 bases, with 11 bases spanning the gap. Germline V gives CDR1 LNHNV, CDR2 YYDKDF (reference sequence). The CDR3 covers 15 residues. As DNA, the CDR3 is TGTGCCACCAGCAGAGCGGGAATACAACAAGAGACCCAGTACTTC. This translates into CATSRAGIQQETQYF. Complete variable domain (other parts from reference TRBV15 and TRBJ2-5): DAMVIQNPRYQVTQFGKPVTLSCSQTLNHNVMYWYQQKSSQAPKLLFHYYDKDFNNEADTPDNFQSRRPNTSFCFLDIRSPGLGDTAMYLCATSRAGIQQETQYFGPGTRLLVL.

As concerns this clone: It may be a read error: a sequence one base away is much more abundant. The chain has TRBV2 and TRBJ1-2; a weak D match, TRBD1 (5 bases). The V gene's germline CDR1 is SNHLY and CDR2 FYNNEI. The CDR3 covers 13 residues. The V end was cut by 6 bases, the J end by 0 bases, with 8 bases between. The CDR3 spells CASSPDTNYGYTF. The CDR3 DNA reads as TGTGCCAGCAGCCCGGACACTAACTATGGCTACACCTTC.

J is TRBJ1-3 and V is TRBV4-3; D unresolved. Germline V gene lookup returns CDR1 LGHNA and CDR2 YSLEER. The CDR3 consists of 15 residues. Between the trimmed V and J ends, which lost 5 bases and 2 bases, there was a span of 13 bases. The CDR3 sequence: CASSKSHKTGNTIYF. The CDR3 coding sequence is TGCGCCAGCAGCAAAAGCCACAAAACTGGAAACACCATATATTTT.

The chain uses TRBV19 and TRBJ1-1; D might be TRBD1 (5 bases). The V end lost 1 base, the J end lost 10 bases, and 7 bases lay between the germline ends. This CDR3 region has 11 residues. In germline, CDR1 is LNHDA, CDR2 SQIVND (reference sequence). This chain's CDR3 is CASSIVGRAFF. The CDR3 DNA is TGTGCCAGTAGTATAGTGGGGCGAGCTTTCTTT.

The V gene is TRBV9, the J gene TRBJ2-2, with D unclear. CDR3 length equals 13 residues. V gave up 1 base and J gave up 7 bases, with 8 bases separating them. Per germline, CDR1 SGDLS and CDR2 YYNGEE. The CDR3: CASSVRLDGELFF. CDR3 in DNA: TGTGCCAGCAGCGTACGGCTTGACGGGGAGCTGTTTTTT.

The chain carries TRBV30 and TRBJ2-7; possibly TRBD2 for D (5 bases). The CDR3 length is 13 residues. Germline V gene data show CDR1 as GTSNPN and CDR2 as SVGIG (reference sequence). V was cut by 5 bases and J by 0 bases, with 11 bases left in between. CDR3 in amino acids: CAWASGNSYEQYF. DNA for the CDR3: TGTGCCTGGGCCAGCGGAAACTCCTACGAGCAGTACTTC.

The rearrangement uses TRBV23-1 and TRBJ1-5, with D uncertain. TRBV23-1 is given ORF status, its function remaining uncertain. The CDR3 consists of 12 residues. Trimming cost V 0 bases and J 6 bases, with 3 bases left between them. CDR3 bases: TGCGCCAGCAGTCAATCCTGTCAGCCCCAGCATTTT. Amino acid sequence: CASSQSCQPQHF.

As to this clone: Other DNA sequences within the sample encode an identical CDR3. This chain uses TRBV5-1 with TRBJ1-1; D remains unclear. Trimming cost V 2 bases and J 0 bases, with 8 bases left between them. This CDR3 is built from 14 residues. Germline-derived CDR1 and CDR2 are SGHRS and YFSETQ. The CDR3 spells CASSFGQMNTEAFF. The CDR3 bases are TGCGCCAGCAGCTTCGGGCAGATGAACACTGAAGCTTTCTTT. Using reference TRBV5-1 and TRBJ1-1 for the parts outside the CDR3, the full variable domain is KAGVTQTPRYLIKTRGQQVTLSCSPISGHRSVSWYQQTPGQGLQFLFEYFSETQRNKGNFPGRFSGRQFSNSRSEMNVSTLELGDSALYLCASSFGQMNTEAFFGQGTRLTVV.